A few counts support the clone carrying this TCR beta chain. Its antigen is undetermined. The entry originates in a study of cytomegalovirus exposure and HLA in healthy donors. At the level of the study: Out of 398 genotyped donors, roughly 83% belonged to the Caucasian-associated ancestry cluster.

Study results and caveats: An analysis that came later showed most CMV-associated TCR beta chains appearing HLA-restricted.

The PCR contained 60 Vbeta and 13 Jbeta primers. Assay: immunoSEQ multiplex PCR; the TCRdb copy retains only in-frame clones and omits some. The sample has more than 100,000 clones, around three quarters seen once. Trimming cost V 3 bases and J 0 bases; bases outside gene matches: 5. Germline assignment: CDR1 SGHRS and CDR2 YFSETQ. The CDR3 runs to 16 residues. The V call is TRBV5-1, the J call TRBJ2-2, with TRBD1 matching 7 bases. The receptor was derived from a woman aged 25-40 years in good health and CMV-seropositive. The material sequenced was PBMCs. In nucleotides, the CDR3 is TGCGCCAGCAGCTCGGACAGGCCGGCGAACACCGGGGAGCTGTTTTTT. Amino acids: CASSSDRPANTGELFF. The whole variable domain, remainder taken from reference TRBV5-1 and TRBJ2-2, is KAGVTQTPRYLIKTRGQQVTLSCSPISGHRSVSWYQQTPGQGLQFLFEYFSETQRNKGNFPGRFSGRQFSNSRSEMNVSTLELGDSALYLCASSSDRPANTGELFFGEGSRLTVL.